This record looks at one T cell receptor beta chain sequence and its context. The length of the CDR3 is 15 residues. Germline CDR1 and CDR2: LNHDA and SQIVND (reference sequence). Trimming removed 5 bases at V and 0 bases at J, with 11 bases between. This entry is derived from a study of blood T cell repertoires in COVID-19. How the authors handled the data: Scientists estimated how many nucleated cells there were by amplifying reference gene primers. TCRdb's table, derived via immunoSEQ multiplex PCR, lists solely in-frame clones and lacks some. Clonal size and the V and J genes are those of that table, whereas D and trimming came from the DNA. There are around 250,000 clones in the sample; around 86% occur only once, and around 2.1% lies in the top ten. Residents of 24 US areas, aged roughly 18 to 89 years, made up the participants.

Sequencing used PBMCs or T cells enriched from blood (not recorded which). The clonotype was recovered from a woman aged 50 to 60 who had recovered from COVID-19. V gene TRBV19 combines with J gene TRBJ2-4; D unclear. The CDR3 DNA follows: TGTGCCAGTAGTGCGAAAAAGATAGCCAAAAACATTCAGTACTTC. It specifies CASSAKKIAKNIQYF. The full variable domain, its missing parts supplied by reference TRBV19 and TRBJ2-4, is DGGITQSPKYLFRKEGQNVTLSCEQNLNHDAMYWYRQDPGQGLRLIYYSQIVNDFQKGDIAEGYSVSREKKESFPLTVTSAQKNPTAFYLCASSAKKIAKNIQYFGAGTRLSVL.